These 9 T cell receptor beta chains were all obtained from the same sample, sequenced in a study of cytomegalovirus exposure and HLA in healthy donors. Primers included in the PCR were 60 Vbeta and 13 Jbeta primers. Some clones are missing from TCRdb's copy, which holds only in-frame ones; the method was immunoSEQ multiplex PCR. Here the sample spans 55,000 or so clones, roughly four fifths being singletons. What was sequenced was PBMCs. The receptors here all came from a young man in good health and CMV-seronegative.

The V and J genes are TRBV5-6 and TRBJ2-7; unclear D gene. V lost 2 bases and J 2 bases, leaving 14 bases between the germline ends. The CDR3 has 15 residues. CDR1 is SGHDT, CDR2 YYEEEE, per germline. CDR3 DNA: TGTGCCAGCAGCTTTGGGTCGAGACATCCCTACGAGCAGTACTTC. It specifies CASSFGSRHPYEQYF.

CDR3 in amino acids: CAWGRGSGNTIYF. CDR3 bases: TGTGCCTGGGGCAGGGGCTCTGGAAACACCATATATTTT. V gene TRBV30 combines with J gene TRBJ1-3; TRBD1 might be the D (6 bases). Germline CDR1 and CDR2: GTSNPN and SVGIG (reference sequence). V lost 5 bases, J lost 0 bases, and 8 bases lay in between. The CDR3 covers 13 residues.

V is TRBV29-1 and J is TRBJ2-2; 7 bases line up with TRBD1. Germline CDR1 reads SQVTM; CDR2 reads ANQGSEA. Trimming removed 4 bases from V and 4 bases from J; junction bases left unmatched: 15. The CDR3 contains 17 residues. Here the CDR3 DNA reads TGCAGCGTTGGGGGTTGGGGTAGACAGGGTAGCACCGGGGAGCTGTTTTTT. Translation gives CSVGGWGRQGSTGELFF.

The genes are TRBV5-4 and TRBJ1-1; 7 positions match TRBD1. CDR3 size: 14 residues. With 4 bases clipped from V and 0 bases from J, the junction kept 3 bases outside the gene matches. Germline lookup yields CDR1 SGHNT and CDR2 YYREEE (reference sequence). The CDR3, as DNA: TGTGCCAGCAGCAGGGGACAGATGAACACTGAAGCTTTCTTT. Translating gives CASSRGQMNTEAFF.

This chain links TRBV7-2 with TRBJ2-1; D might be TRBD2 (5 bases). This CDR3 is built from 15 residues. The germline CDR1 and CDR2 sequences are SGHTA and FQGNSA. V lost 5 bases and J 9 bases, leaving 20 bases between the germline ends. The DNA of the CDR3 is TGTGCCAGCAGCGTGGACTCGCCCAGACGTCTTGAGCAGTTCTTC. It translates to CASSVDSPRRLEQFF.

CDR3 nucleotides: TGTGCCAGCAGCCCCATCGTCGGGGCGGGAGACAACTACGAGCAGTACTTC. Amino acids: CASSPIVGAGDNYEQYF. The V gene is TRBV5-6, the J gene TRBJ2-7, with TRBD2 matching 7 bases. The junction had 16 bases not matched to a gene; V was cut back by 4 bases and J by 3 bases. This CDR3 comprises 17 residues. Germline values: CDR1 SGHDT, CDR2 YYEEEE.

J is TRBJ1-5 and V is TRBV27; no definite D call. Looked up from germline, CDR1 is MNHEY and CDR2 is SMNVEV (reference sequence). The CDR3 spans 13 residues. The V end lost 3 bases, the J end lost 3 bases, and 6 bases lay between the germline ends. As DNA, the CDR3 is TGTGCCAGCAGTTTTTTCAACAATCAGCCCCAGCATTTT. Residues: CASSFFNNQPQHF.

V is TRBV29-1 and J is TRBJ1-2; TRBD1 is a possible D gene (6 bases). V was cut by 1 base and J by 2 bases, with 11 bases left in between. Germline assignment: CDR1 SQVTM and CDR2 ANQGSEA. The length of the CDR3 is 14 residues. The CDR3: CSVEAGDRNYGYTF. CDR3 nucleotides: TGCAGCGTTGAAGCCGGAGACAGGAACTATGGCTACACCTTC. Full variable domain (outside the CDR3, taken from reference TRBV29-1 and TRBJ1-2): SAVISQKPSRDICQRGTSLTIQCQVDSQVTMMFWYRQQPGQSLTLIATANQGSEATYESGFVIDKFPISRPNLTFSTLTVSNMSPEDSSIYLCSVEAGDRNYGYTFGSGTRLTVV.

Comments on this clone: This sample includes further DNA sequences coding for the same CDR3. The chain couples TRBV29-1 to TRBJ1-2, with D tentatively TRBD1 (5 bases). Trimming took 6 bases from V and 4 from J, leaving 9 bases between them. The CDR3 has 11 residues. Germline CDR1 reads SQVTM; CDR2 reads ANQGSEA. The CDR3 loop is CSVEQVYGYTF. For the CDR3, the DNA is TGCAGCGTGGAACAGGTCTATGGCTACACCTTC.